The sequence of this T cell receptor (beta chain) was determined in a study of identical twins. Trimming left V 0 bases short and J 14 bases short, with 21 bases between. The CDR3 is 14 amino acids. The germline gives CDR1 DFQATT, CDR2 SNEGSKA (reference sequence). Via MiXCR, TCRdb re-called the 5' RACE reads, giving one row per CDR3 protein. Here the sample spans about 810,000 distinct CDR3 sequences, around 12% being singletons. For this clonotype: Its antigen remains unknown.

Study findings and constraints: Where beta out-of-frame sequences were concerned, excess twin sharing was weaker. There is a chance that invariant MAIT and iNKT cells partially muddied zero-insertion analyses. Low generation probability was overrepresented in out-of-frame alpha sequences shared by twins.

These data also featured in a second study, about yellow fever vaccine responses in identical twins. As that study records: Twins' T cell vaccine responses reportedly looked partly convergent, partly personalized.

The chain combines TRBV20-1 with TRBJ2-3; D is possibly TRBD1 or TRBD2 (5 bases each). The sequence was collected from a woman younger than 35 in good health. Material for sequencing was PBMCs. In nucleotides, the CDR3 is TGCAGTGCTAGAGATGTTCGTGGGACGGCTTTGTGGTATTTT. The encoded protein is CSARDVRGTALWYF.